In this sample, the clone carrying this TCR beta chain turned up once. Its specificity is not known. The V gene lost 1 base and the J gene lost 1 base, with 4 bases spanning the gap. Germline V gene sequence: CDR1 LNHNV, CDR2 YYDKDF (reference sequence). This CDR3 contains 14 residues. This sample is drawn from a study of Tregs in tolerant kidney transplant recipients. Study in general: CD4+CD25+CD127- cells came from roughly three-day belatacept mixed lymphocyte reactions, some with approximately 5-day graft donor restimulation.

Clones were sequenced by immunoSEQ multiplex PCR, and TCRdb holds only the in-frame ones, with some missing. The profile covers approximately 41,000 clones, with nearly 97% appearing a single time and 0.3% to 0.45% taken by the ten largest. The sequence was obtained from a human donor in good health. The sample comprised Tregs from blood cultured with allogeneic cells. V gene TRBV15 combines with J gene TRBJ2-2; D is ambiguous. The CDR3, as DNA: TGTGCCACCAGCAGAGGGGGGAACACCGGGGAGCTGTTTTTT. Protein sequence: CATSRGGNTGELFF.